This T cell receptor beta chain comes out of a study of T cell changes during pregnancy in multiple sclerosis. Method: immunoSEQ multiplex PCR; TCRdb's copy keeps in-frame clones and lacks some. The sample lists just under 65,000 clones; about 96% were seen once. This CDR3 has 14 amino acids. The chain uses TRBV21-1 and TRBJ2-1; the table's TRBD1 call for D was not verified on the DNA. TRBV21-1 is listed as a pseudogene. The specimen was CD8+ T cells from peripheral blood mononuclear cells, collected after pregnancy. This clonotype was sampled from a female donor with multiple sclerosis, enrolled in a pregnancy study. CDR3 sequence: CASSKGTGINEQFF. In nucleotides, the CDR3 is TGTGCCAGCAGCAAAGGGACAGGGATCAATGAGCAGTTCTTC.